The 15 T cell receptor beta chains below all came from one sample that was sequenced in a study of beta chain features in type 1 diabetes. Expressed TCRB transcripts were sequenced because the entire RNA isolate underwent reverse transcription. Data came from immunoSEQ multiplex PCR; TCRdb stores just in-frame clones and leaves some out. This sample has more than 350,000 clones, with over 10% found just once. The specimen was naive CD4+ T cells from blood. The source is a woman in her late teens or twenties in good health.

This clone was observed a few times. As DNA, the CDR3 is TGTGCCAGCAGCGTATTTCCCGGGGACGAGGGCGAGCAGTACTTC. Amino acids: CASSVFPGDEGEQYF. The chain employs TRBV9 and TRBJ2-7, with D perhaps assigned TRBD1 or TRBD2 (5 bases each). The CDR3 is made up of 15 amino acids. V was shortened by 1 base and J by 6 bases, with 17 bases between the two germline ends. The germline V gene has CDR1 SGDLS and CDR2 YYNGEE.

The chain combines TRBV30 with TRBJ2-7; TRBD1 aligns across 10 bases. The germline V gene has CDR1 GTSNPN and CDR2 SVGIG (reference sequence). J gave up 1 base and V 3 bases, and 6 bases lay outside the gene matches. The CDR3 length is 15 residues. The DNA for the CDR3 is TGTGCCTGGAGAAGGGACAGGGGATTATCCTACGAGCAGTACGTC. Its translation: CAWRRDRGLSYEQYV.

The chain links TRBV18 to TRBJ2-6; D gene ambiguous. Germline assignment: CDR1 KGHSH and CDR2 LQKENI. There are 15 residues in the CDR3. With 3 bases removed from V and 0 bases from J, the gap between germline ends came to 6 bases. CDR3 residues: CASSPSISGANVLTF. CDR3 bases: TGTGCCAGCTCACCGAGTATCTCTGGGGCCAACGTCCTGACTTTC.

Only a few counts were recorded for this clone. In nucleotides, the CDR3 is TGTGCCAGCAGCTTAGGAGTAAATGAGCAGTTCTTC. Translation: CASSLGVNEQFF. The chain links TRBV11-2 to TRBJ2-1; D gene ambiguous. The CDR3 runs to 12 residues. Germline CDR1 reads SGHAT; CDR2 reads FQNNGV. The ends were cut back, 1 base at V and 7 bases at J, with 5 bases in the middle.

The V and J genes are TRBV18 and TRBJ2-5, with TRBD2 identical over 14 bases. Looked up from germline, CDR1 is KGHSH and CDR2 is LQKENI. J lost 7 bases, V lost 5 bases, and 6 bases had no gene match. The length of the CDR3 is 15 residues. This chain's CDR3 is CASSSGTSGSVTQYF. As DNA, the CDR3 is TGTGCCAGCTCATCTGGGACTAGCGGGAGTGTGACCCAGTACTTC. Complete variable domain (other parts from reference TRBV18 and TRBJ2-5): NAGVMQNPRHLVRRRGQEARLRCSPMKGHSHVYWYRQLPEEGLKFMVYLQKENIIDESGMPKERFSAEFPKEGPSILRIQQVVRGDSAAYFCASSSGTSGSVTQYFGPGTRLLVL.

There are a few counts of this clone. This chain links TRBV5-4 with TRBJ2-3; D remains ambiguous. Trimming took off 0 bases at V and 4 bases at J, with 9 bases between the two ends. The CDR3 has 14 residues. The germline CDR1 and CDR2 sequences are SGHNT and YYREEE (reference sequence). DNA of the CDR3: TGTGCCAGCAGCTTGGGTGATGGCGCAGATACGCAGTATTTT. Its protein product is CASSLGDGADTQYF.

The chain uses TRBV4-1 and TRBJ2-1; D gene ambiguous. This CDR3 contains 13 residues. Germline V gene data show CDR1 as MGHRA and CDR2 as YSYEKL. The V end lost 1 base, the J end lost 10 bases, and 11 bases lay between the germline ends. The CDR3: CASSQVVDSEQFF. CDR3 DNA sequence: TGCGCCAGCAGCCAAGTTGTGGATAGCGAGCAGTTCTTC.

CDR3 DNA sequence: TGTGCCAGCAGCATCACAGGGCGGGGTAATGAAAAACTGTTTTTT. Amino acid sequence: CASSITGRGNEKLFF. This chain joins TRBV21-1 and TRBJ1-4. TRBV21-1 is a known pseudogene. The CDR3 runs to 15 residues.

J is TRBJ2-2 and V is TRBV10-3; 7 bases are shared with TRBD1. The CDR3 spans 15 residues. CDR1 is ENHRY, CDR2 SYGVKD, per germline. J was trimmed by 4 bases and V by 0 bases; bases with no gene match: 2. CDR3: CAISESTGRTGELFF. CDR3 sequence (DNA): TGTGCCATCAGTGAGTCGACAGGGCGCACCGGGGAGCTGTTTTTT.

This clone was recorded a few times. CDR3 in amino acids: CAWAAGTSNQPQHF. CDR3 DNA: TGTGCCTGGGCCGCAGGGACTAGCAATCAGCCCCAGCATTTT. This chain uses TRBV30 with TRBJ1-5, with D possibly TRBD1 on 5 matching bases. Trimming removed 5 bases at V and 0 bases at J, with 11 bases between. CDR3 length: 14 residues. Germline CDR1 reads GTSNPN; CDR2 reads SVGIG (reference sequence).

This chain links TRBV7-7 with TRBJ2-5; D unresolved. The V and J ends lost 1 base and 5 bases respectively, with 8 bases between them. CDR1 is SSHAT and CDR2 is FNYEAQ in the germline V gene (reference sequence). There are 13 residues in the CDR3. The CDR3 here is CASSLGQAETQYF. CDR3 sequence (DNA): TGTGCCAGCAGCTTAGGCCAGGCGGAGACCCAGTACTTC.

This chain joins TRBV7-2 and TRBJ2-1, with D possibly TRBD1 on 5 matching bases. Germline CDR1 is SGHTA and CDR2 is FQGNSA. V was shortened by 5 bases and J by 4 bases, with 9 bases between the two germline ends. The CDR3 is 13 residues long. CDR3 sequence reads: CASSIQGYNEQFF. The CDR3 DNA sequence: TGTGCCAGCAGCATTCAGGGTTACAATGAGCAGTTCTTC.

The rearrangement joins TRBV18 to TRBJ2-4; 7 bases agree with TRBD1. There are 13 residues in the CDR3. The J segment lost 7 bases and the V segment lost 6 bases, leaving 6 bases of the junction unmatched. CDR1 and CDR2 from the germline V gene are KGHSH and LQKENI. CDR3 sequence: CASSDGTANIQYF. CDR3 nucleotide sequence: TGTGCCAGCTCGGACGGGACAGCCAACATTCAGTACTTC.

The table lists this clone with a few counts. The chain joins TRBV4-3 to TRBJ1-1, with 10 bases identical to TRBD1. The CDR3 has 14 residues. The V gene end was trimmed by 1 base and the J gene end by 5 bases; junction bases not matched to a gene: 1. Germline values: CDR1 LGHNA, CDR2 YSLEER. The CDR3 loop reads CASSQGDRGTEAFF. CDR3 sequence (DNA): TGCGCCAGCAGCCAAGGGGACAGGGGTACTGAAGCTTTCTTT.

Here the CDR3 DNA reads TGCGCCAGCAGCCGTATCATCCAAGAGACCCAGTACTTC. This translates into CASSRIIQETQYF. The chain links TRBV5-1 to TRBJ2-5; D uncertain. The CDR3 sequence is 13 residues long. V lost 4 bases, J lost 1 base, and 8 bases lay in between. The germline gives CDR1 SGHRS, CDR2 YFSETQ.